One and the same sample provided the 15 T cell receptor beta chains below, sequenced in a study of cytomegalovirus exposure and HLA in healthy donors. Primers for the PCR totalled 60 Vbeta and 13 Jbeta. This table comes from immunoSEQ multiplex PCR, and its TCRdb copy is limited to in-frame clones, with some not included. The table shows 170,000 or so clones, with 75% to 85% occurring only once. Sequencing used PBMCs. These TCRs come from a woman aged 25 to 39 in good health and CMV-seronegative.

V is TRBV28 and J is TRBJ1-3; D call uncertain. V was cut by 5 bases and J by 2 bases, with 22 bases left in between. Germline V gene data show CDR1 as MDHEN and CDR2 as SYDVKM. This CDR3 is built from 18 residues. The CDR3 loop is CASSPPTLRAIAGNTIYF. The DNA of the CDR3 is TGTGCCAGCAGTCCCCCTACCCTGAGAGCCATCGCTGGAAACACCATATATTTT.

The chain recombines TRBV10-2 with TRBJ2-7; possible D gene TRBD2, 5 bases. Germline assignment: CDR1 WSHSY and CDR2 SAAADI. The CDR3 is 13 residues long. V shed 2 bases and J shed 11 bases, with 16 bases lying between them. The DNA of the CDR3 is TGCGCCAGCAGTGAGGAGAGTTGGCATAGCGAGTACTTC. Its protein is CASSEESWHSEYF.

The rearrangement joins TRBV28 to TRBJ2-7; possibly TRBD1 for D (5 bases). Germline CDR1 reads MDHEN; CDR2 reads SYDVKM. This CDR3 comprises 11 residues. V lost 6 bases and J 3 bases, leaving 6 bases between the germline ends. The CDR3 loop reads CASRDIYEQYF. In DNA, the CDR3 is TGTGCCAGCAGGGACATCTACGAGCAGTACTTC.

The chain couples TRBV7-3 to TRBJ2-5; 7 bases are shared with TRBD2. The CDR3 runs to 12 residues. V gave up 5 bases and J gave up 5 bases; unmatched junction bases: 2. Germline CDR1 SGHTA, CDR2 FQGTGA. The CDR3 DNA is TGTGCCAGCAGCGTGGGAGGGGAGACCCAGTACTTC. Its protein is CASSVGGETQYF.

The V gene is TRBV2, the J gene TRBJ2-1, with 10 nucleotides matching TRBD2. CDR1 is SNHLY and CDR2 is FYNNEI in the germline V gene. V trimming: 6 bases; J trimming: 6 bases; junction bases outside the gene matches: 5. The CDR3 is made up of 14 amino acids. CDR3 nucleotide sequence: TGTGCCAGCAGGCCCAGCGGGAGGGCCAATGAGCAGTTCTTC. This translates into CASRPSGRANEQFF.

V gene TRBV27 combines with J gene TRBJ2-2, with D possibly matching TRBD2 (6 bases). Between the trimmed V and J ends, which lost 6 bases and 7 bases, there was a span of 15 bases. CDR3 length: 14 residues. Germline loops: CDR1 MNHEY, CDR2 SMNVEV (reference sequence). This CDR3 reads CASSPVPGGGELFF. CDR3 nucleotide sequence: TGTGCCAGCAGCCCCGTTCCCGGGGGCGGGGAGCTGTTTTTT.

Written as DNA, the CDR3 is TGCGCCAGCAGCAAATCCTCAGGGGCGCGCCTCCCATCCTACGAGCAGTACTTC. It is translated as CASSKSSGARLPSYEQYF. The chain uses TRBV5-1 and TRBJ2-5; D possibly corresponds to TRBD1 (6 bases). The J call may not be correct, given that the DNA end is closer to TRBJ2-7. The V gene's germline CDR1 is SGHRS and CDR2 YFSETQ. This CDR3 is 18 amino acids long.

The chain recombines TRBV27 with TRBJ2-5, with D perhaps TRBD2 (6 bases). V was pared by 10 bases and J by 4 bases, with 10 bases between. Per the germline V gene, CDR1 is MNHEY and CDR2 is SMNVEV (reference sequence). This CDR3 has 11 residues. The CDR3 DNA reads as TGTGCCAACGGGAGTACAGAGACCCAGTACTTC. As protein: CANGSTETQYF.

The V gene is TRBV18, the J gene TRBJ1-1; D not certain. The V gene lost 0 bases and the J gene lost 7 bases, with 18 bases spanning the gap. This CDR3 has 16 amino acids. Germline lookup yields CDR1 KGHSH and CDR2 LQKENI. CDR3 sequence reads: CASSPPKTIRAVEAFF. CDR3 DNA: TGTGCCAGCTCACCACCGAAGACTATTCGGGCAGTTGAAGCTTTCTTT.

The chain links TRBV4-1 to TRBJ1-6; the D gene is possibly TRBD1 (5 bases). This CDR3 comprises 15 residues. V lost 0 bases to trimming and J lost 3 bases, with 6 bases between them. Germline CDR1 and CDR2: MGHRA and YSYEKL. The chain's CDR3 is CASSQDGGYNSPLHF. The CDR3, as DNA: TGCGCCAGCAGCCAAGACGGGGGCTATAATTCACCCCTCCACTTT.

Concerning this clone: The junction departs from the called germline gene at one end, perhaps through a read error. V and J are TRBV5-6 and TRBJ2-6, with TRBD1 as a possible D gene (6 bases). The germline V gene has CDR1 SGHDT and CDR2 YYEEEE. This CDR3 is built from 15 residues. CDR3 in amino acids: CASRDQGSGANGLTF. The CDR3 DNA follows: TGTGCCAGCAGGGATCAGGGGTCTGGGGCCAACGGCCTGACTTTC.

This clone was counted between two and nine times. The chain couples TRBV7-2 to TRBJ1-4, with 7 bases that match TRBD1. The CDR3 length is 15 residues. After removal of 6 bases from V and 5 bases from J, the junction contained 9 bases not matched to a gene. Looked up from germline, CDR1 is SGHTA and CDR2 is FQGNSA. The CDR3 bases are TGTGCCAGCAGTCTGGGGACAGCCCGAAATGAAAAACTGTTTTTT. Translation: CASSLGTARNEKLFF.

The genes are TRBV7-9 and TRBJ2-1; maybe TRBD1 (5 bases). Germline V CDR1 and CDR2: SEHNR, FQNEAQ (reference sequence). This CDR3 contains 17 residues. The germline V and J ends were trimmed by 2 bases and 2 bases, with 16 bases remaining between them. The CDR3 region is CASSLRLSQGAYNEQFF. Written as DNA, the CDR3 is TGTGCCAGCAGCTTAAGGCTTTCGCAGGGCGCCTACAATGAGCAGTTCTTC.

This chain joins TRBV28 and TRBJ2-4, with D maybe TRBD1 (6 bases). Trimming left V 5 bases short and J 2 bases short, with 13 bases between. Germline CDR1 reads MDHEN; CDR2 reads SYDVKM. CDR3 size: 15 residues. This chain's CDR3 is CASSVSGTTKNIQYF. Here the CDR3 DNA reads TGTGCCAGCAGTGTTTCCGGGACAACCAAAAACATTCAGTACTTC.

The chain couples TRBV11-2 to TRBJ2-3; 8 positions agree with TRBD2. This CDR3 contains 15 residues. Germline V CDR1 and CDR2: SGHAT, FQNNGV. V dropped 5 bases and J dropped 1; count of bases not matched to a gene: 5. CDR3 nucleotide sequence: TGTGCCAGCAGCCCCACGCGGGGGGGCACAGATACGCAGTATTTT. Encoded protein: CASSPTRGGTDTQYF.